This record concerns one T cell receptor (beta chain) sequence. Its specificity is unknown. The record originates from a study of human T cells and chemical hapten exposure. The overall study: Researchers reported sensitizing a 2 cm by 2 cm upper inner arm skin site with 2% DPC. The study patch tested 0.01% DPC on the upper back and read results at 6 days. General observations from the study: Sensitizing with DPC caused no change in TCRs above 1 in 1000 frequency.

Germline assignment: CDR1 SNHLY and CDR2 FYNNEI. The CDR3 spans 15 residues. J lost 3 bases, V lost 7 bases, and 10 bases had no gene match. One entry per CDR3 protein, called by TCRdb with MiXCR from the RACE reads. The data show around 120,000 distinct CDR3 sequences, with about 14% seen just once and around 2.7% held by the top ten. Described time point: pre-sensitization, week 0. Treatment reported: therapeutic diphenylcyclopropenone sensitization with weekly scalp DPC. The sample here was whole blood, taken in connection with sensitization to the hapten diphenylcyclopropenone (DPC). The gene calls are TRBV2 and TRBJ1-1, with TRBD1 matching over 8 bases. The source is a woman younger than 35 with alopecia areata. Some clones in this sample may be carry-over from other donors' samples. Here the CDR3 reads CASNPRGLADTEAFF. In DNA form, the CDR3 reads TGTGCCAGCAACCCCAGGGGGCTGGCGGACACTGAAGCTTTCTTT. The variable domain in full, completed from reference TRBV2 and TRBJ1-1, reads EPEVTQTPSHQVTQMGQEVILRCVPISNHLYFYWYRQILGQKVEFLVSFYNNEISEKSEIFDDQFSVERPDGSNFTLKIRSTKLEDSAMYFCASNPRGLADTEAFFGQGTRLTVV.